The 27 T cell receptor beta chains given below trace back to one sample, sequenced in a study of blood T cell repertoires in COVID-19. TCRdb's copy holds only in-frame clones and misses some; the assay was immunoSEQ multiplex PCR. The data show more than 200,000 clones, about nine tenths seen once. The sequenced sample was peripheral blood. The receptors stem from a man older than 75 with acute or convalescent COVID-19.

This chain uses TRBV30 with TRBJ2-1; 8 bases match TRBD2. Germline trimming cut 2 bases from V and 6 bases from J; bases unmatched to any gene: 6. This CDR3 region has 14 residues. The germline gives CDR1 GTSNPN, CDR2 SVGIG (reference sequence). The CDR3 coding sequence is TGTGCCTGGAGTTCTGGACTAGCATCCAATGAGCAGTTCTTC. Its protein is CAWSSGLASNEQFF.

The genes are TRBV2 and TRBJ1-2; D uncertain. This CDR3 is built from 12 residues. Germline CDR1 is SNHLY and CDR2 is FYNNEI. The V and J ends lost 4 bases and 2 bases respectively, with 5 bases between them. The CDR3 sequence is CASSAENYGYTF. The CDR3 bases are TGTGCCAGCAGTGCAGAAAACTATGGCTACACCTTC.

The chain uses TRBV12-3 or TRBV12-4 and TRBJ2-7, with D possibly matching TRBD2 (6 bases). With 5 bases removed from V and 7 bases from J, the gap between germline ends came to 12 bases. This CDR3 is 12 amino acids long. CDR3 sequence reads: CASSPTGVEQYV. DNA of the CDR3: TGTGCCAGCAGTCCTACGGGGGTTGAGCAGTACGTC.

The CDR3 nucleotides are TGTGCCAGCAGCATGGGACAGGAGCTTGAAGCTTTCTTT. Protein product: CASSMGQELEAFF. This chain joins TRBV7-3 and TRBJ1-1, with TRBD1 matching over 8 bases. J was trimmed by 7 bases and V by 5 bases; bases with no gene match: 6. Germline loops: CDR1 SGHTA, CDR2 FQGTGA. CDR3 length equals 13 residues.

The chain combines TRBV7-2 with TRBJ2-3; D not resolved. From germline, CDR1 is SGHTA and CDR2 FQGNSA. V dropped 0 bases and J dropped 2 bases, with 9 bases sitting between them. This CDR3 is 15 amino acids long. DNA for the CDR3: TGTGCCAGCAGCTTAGCCCCGAGAAACACAGATACGCAGTATTTT. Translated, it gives CASSLAPRNTDTQYF. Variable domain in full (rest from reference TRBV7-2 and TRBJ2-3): GAGVSQSPSNKVTEKGKDVELRCDPISGHTALYWYRQSLGQGLEFLIYFQGNSAPDKSGLPSDRFSAERTGGSVSTLTIQRTQQEDSAVYLCASSLAPRNTDTQYFGPGTRLTVL.

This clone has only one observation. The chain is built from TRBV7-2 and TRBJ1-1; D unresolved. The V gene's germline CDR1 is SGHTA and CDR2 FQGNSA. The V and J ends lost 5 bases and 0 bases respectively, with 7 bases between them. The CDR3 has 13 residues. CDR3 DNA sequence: TGTGCCAGCAGCGTCATCATGAACACTGAAGCTTTCTTT. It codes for CASSVIMNTEAFF.

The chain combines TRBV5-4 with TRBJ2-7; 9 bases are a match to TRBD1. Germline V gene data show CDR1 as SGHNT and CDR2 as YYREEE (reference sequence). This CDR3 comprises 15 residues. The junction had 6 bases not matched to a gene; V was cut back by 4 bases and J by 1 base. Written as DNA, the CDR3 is TGTGCCAGCAGCGCACCGGGACAGGGTTCCTACGAGCAGTACTTC. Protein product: CASSAPGQGSYEQYF. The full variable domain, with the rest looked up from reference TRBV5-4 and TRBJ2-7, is ETGVTQSPTHLIKTRGQQVTLRCSSQSGHNTVSWYQQALGQGPQFIFQYYREEENGRGNFPPRFSGLQFPNYSSELNVNALELDDSALYLCASSAPGQGSYEQYFGPGTRLTVT.

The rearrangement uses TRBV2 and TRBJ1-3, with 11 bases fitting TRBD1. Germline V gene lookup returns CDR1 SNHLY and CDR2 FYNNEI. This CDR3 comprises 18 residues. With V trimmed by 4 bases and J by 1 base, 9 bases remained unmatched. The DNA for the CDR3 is TGTGCCAGCAGTGGAAGGACAGGGGGCTTTACTTCTGGAAACACCATATATTTT. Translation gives CASSGRTGGFTSGNTIYF.

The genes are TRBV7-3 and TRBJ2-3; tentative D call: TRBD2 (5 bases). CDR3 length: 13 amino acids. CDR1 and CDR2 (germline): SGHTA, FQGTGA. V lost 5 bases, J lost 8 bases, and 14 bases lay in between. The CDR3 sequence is CASSVERETTQYF. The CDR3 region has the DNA TGTGCCAGCAGCGTCGAGAGGGAAACTACGCAGTATTTT.

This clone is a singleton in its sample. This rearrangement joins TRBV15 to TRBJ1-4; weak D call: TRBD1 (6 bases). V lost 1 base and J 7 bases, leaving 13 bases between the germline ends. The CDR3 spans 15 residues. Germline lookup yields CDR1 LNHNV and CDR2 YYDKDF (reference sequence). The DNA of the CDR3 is TGTGCCACCAGCAGAGGGCGGGGGCATGGTGAAAAACTGTTTTTT. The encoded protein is CATSRGRGHGEKLFF.

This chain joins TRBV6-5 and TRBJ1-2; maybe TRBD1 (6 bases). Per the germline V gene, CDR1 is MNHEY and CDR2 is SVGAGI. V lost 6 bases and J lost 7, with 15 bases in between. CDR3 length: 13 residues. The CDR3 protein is CASSTTGTGGYTF. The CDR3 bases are TGTGCCAGCAGCACTACAGGGACGGGTGGCTACACCTTC.

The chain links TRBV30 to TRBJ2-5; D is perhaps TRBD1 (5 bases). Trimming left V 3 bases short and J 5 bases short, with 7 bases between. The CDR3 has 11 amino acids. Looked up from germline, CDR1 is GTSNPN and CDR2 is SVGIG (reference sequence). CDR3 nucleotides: TGTGCCTGGAGCAGACAGGAGACCCAGTACTTC. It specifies CAWSRQETQYF. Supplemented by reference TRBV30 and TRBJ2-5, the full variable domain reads SQTIHQWPATLVQPVGSPLSLECTVEGTSNPNLYWYRQAAGRGLQLLFYSVGIGQISSEVPQNLSASRPQDRQFILSSKKLLLSDSGFYLCAWSRQETQYFGPGTRLLVL.

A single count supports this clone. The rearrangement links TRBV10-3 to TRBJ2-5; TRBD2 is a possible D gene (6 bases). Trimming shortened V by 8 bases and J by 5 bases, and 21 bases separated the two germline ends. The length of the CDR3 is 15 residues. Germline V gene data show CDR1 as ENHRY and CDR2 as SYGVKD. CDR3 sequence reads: CAISNREPSQETQYF. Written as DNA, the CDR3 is TGTGCCATCTCAAATCGGGAGCCCAGCCAGGAGACCCAGTACTTC.

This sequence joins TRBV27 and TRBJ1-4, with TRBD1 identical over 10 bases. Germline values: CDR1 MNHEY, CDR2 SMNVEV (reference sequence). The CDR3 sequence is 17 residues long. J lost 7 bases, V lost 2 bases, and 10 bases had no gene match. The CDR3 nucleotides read TGTGCCAGCAGTTTAGTCGGACAGGGGGTCGGGGGTGAAAAACTGTTTTTT. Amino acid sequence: CASSLVGQGVGGEKLFF. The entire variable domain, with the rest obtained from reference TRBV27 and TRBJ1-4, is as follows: EAQVTQNPRYLITVTGKKLTVTCSQNMNHEYMSWYRQDPGLGLRQIYYSMNVEVTDKGDVPEGYKVSRKEKRNFPLILESPSPNQTSLYFCASSLVGQGVGGEKLFFGSGTQLSVL.

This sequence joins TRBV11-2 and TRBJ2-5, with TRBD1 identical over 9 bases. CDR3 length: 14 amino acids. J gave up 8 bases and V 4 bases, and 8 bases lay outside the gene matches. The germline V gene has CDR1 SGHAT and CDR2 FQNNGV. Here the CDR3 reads CASSSPGTGRTQYF. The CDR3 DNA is TGTGCCAGCAGCTCCCCCGGGACAGGGAGAACCCAGTACTTC.

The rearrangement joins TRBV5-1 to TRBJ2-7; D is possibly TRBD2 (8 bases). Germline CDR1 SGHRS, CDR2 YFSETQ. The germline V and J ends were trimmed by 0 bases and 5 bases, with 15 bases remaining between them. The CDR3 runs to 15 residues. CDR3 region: CASSLEGARGDEQYV. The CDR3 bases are TGCGCCAGCAGCTTGGAGGGGGCGCGGGGGGACGAGCAGTACGTC.

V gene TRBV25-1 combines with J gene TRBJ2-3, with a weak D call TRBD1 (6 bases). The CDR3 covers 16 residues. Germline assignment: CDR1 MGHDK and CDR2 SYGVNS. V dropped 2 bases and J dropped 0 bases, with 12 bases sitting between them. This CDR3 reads CASSEGQTISTDTQYF. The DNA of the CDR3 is TGTGCCAGCAGTGAAGGACAGACCATCAGCACAGATACGCAGTATTTT.

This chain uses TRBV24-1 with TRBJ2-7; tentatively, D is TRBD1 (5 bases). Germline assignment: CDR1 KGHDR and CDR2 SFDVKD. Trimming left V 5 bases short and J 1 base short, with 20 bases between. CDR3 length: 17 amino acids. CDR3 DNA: TGTGCCACCAGTGTCGCCTGGGGCGACAGTCCTTCCTACGAGCAGTACGTC. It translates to CATSVAWGDSPSYEQYV.

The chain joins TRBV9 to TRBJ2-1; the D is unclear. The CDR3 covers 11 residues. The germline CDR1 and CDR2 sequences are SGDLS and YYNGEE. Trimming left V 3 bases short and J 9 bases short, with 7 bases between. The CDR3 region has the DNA TGTGCCAGCAGCGCCCTAGGTGAGCAGTTCTTC. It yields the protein CASSALGEQFF.

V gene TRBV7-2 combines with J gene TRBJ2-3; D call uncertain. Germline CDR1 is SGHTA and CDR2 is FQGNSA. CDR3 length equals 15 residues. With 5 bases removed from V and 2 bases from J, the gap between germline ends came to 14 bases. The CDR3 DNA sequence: TGTGCCAGCAGCCTTTCCACGCGGTTCACAGATACGCAGTATTTT. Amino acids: CASSLSTRFTDTQYF.

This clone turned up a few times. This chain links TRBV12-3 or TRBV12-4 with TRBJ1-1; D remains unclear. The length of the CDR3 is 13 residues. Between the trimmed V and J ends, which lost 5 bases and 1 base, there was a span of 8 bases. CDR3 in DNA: TGTGCCAGCAGTACTTCCGCGAACACTGAAGCTTTCTTT. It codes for CASSTSANTEAFF.

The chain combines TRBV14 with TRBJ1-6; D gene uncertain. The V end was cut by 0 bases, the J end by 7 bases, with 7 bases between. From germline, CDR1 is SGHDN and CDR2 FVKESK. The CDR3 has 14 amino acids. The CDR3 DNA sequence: TGTGCCAGCAGCCAAGACAGGCAGAATTCACCCCTCCACTTT. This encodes CASSQDRQNSPLHF.

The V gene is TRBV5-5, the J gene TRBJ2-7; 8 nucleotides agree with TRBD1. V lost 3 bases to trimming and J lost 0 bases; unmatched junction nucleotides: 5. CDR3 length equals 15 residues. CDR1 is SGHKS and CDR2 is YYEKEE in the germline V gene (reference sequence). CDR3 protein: CASSYRDRSSYEQYF. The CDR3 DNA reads TGTGCCAGCAGCTACCGGGACAGGAGCTCCTACGAGCAGTACTTC.

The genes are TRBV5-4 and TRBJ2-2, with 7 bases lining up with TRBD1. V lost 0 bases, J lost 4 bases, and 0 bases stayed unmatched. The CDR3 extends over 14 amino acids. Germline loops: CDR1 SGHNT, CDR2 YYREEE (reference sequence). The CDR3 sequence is CASSLDRGTGELFF. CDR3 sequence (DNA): TGTGCCAGCAGCTTGGACAGGGGCACCGGGGAGCTGTTTTTT.

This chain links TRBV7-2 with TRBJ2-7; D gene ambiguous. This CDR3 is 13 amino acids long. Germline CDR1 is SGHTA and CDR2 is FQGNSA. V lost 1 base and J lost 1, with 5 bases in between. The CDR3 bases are TGTGCCAGCAGCTTAGGGCCTTCCTACGAGCAGTACGTC. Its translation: CASSLGPSYEQYV.

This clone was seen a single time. CDR3 sequence reads: CASSPTGLAGSSTDTQYF. The CDR3 DNA is TGTGCCAGCAGTCCTACGGGACTAGCGGGATCATCAACAGATACGCAGTATTTT. The chain is built from TRBV2 and TRBJ2-3, with 13 bases matching TRBD2. This CDR3 contains 18 residues. CDR1 is SNHLY, CDR2 FYNNEI, per germline. J was trimmed by 3 bases and V by 5 bases; bases with no gene match: 11.

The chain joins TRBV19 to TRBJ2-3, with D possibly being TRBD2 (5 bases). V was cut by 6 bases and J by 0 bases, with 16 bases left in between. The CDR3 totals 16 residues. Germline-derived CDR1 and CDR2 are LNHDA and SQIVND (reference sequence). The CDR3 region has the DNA TGTGCCAGTAGACCGCTAGGGAGAGGTAGCACAGATACGCAGTATTTT. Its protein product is CASRPLGRGSTDTQYF.